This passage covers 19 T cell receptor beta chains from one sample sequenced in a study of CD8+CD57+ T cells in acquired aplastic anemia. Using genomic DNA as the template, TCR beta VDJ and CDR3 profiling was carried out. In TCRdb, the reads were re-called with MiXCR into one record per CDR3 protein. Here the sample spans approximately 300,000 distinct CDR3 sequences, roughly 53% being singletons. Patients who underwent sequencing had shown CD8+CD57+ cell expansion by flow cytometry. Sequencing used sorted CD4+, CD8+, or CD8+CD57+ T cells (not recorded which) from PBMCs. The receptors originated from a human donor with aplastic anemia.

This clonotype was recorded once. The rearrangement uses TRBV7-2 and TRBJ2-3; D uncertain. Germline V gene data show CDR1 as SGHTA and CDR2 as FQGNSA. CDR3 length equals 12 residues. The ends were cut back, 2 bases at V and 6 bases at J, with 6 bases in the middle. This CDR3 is CASSLSEDTQYF. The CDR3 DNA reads TGTGCCAGCAGCTTATCGGAGGATACGCAGTATTTT.

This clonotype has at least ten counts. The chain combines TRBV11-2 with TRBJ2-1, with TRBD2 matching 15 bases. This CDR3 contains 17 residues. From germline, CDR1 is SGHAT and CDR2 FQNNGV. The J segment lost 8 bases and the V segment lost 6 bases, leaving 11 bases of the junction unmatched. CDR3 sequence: CASRHPGGLAGGYEQFF. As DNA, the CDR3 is TGTGCCAGCAGGCACCCCGGGGGACTAGCGGGAGGATATGAGCAGTTCTTC.

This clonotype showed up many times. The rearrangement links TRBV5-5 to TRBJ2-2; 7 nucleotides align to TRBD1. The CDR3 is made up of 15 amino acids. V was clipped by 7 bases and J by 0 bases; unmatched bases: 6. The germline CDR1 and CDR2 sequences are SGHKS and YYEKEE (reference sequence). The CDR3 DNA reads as TGTGCCAGCCTGAGACAGGGAACGAACACCGGGGAGCTGTTTTTT. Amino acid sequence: CASLRQGTNTGELFF.

In DNA, the CDR3 is TGTGCCAGTAGTTCCCAGTTCGGAGCGGCCCCCTACGAGCAGTACTTC. Translated: CASSSQFGAAPYEQYF. V is TRBV19 and J is TRBJ2-7; D may be TRBD2 (5 bases). The CDR3 sequence is 16 residues long. V lost 5 bases, J lost 2 bases, and 19 bases lay in between. Germline CDR1 and CDR2: LNHDA and SQIVND (reference sequence).

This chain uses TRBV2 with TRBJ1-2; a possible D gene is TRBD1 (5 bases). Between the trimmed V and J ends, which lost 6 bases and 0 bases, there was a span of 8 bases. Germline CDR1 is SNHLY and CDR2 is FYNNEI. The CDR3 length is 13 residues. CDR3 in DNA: TGTGCCAGCAGGGACATCGCTAACTATGGCTACACCTTC. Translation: CASRDIANYGYTF.

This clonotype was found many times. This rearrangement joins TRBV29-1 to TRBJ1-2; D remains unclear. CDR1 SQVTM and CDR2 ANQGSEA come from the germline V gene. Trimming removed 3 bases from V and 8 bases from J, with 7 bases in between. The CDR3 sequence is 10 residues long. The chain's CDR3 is CSVEVIGYTF. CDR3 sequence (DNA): TGCAGCGTTGAGGTAATCGGCTACACCTTC.

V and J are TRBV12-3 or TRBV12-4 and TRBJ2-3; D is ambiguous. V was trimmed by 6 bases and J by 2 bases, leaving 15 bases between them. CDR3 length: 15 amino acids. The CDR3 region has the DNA TGTGCCAGCAGCGTAGGCTCACTCGCCACAGATACGCAGTATTTT. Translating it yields CASSVGSLATDTQYF.

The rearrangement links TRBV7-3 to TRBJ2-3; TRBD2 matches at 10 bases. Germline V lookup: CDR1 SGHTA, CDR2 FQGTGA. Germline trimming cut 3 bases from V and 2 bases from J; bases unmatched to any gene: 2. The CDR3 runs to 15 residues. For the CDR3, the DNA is TGTGCCAGCAGCTTCACTAGCGGGACCACAGATACGCAGTATTTT. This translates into CASSFTSGTTDTQYF.

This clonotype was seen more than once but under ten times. Written as DNA, the CDR3 is TGTGCCAGCAGCCCGTCTCACAGGGGGCGTCAGCCCCAGCATTTT. This encodes CASSPSHRGRQPQHF. The chain employs TRBV7-2 and TRBJ1-5, with 9 bases aligning to TRBD1. Per germline, CDR1 SGHTA and CDR2 FQGNSA. This CDR3 has 15 residues. V lost 5 bases, J lost 6 bases, and 8 bases stayed unmatched. Full variable domain (outside the CDR3, taken from reference TRBV7-2 and TRBJ1-5): GAGVSQSPSNKVTEKGKDVELRCDPISGHTALYWYRQSLGQGLEFLIYFQGNSAPDKSGLPSDRFSAERTGGSVSTLTIQRTQQEDSAVYLCASSPSHRGRQPQHFGDGTRLSIL.

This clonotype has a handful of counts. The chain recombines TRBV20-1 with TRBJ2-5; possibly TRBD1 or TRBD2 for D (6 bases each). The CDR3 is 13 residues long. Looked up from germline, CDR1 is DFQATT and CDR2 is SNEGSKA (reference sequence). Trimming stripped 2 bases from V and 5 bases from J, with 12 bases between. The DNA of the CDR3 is TGCAGTGCTAGAACGGGGGCTCGCGAGACCCAGTACTTC. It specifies CSARTGARETQYF.

CDR3 in DNA: TGTGCCATCAGTGAGTCAATCCGTCCGGACAGCTCCTACGAGCAGTACTTC. It translates to CAISESIRPDSSYEQYF. The chain uses TRBV10-3 and TRBJ2-7; possibly TRBD1 for D (6 bases). This CDR3 spans 17 amino acids. V was trimmed by 0 bases and J by 0 bases, leaving 15 bases between them. Germline V gene lookup returns CDR1 ENHRY and CDR2 SYGVKD.

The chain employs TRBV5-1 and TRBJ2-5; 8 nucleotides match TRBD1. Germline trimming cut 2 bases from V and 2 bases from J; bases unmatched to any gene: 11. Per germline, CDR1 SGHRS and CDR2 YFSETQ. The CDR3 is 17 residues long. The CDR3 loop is CASSLTGGSLGQETQYF. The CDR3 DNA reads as TGCGCCAGCAGCTTAACAGGGGGTAGCTTGGGGCAAGAGACCCAGTACTTC. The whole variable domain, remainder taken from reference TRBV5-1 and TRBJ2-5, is KAGVTQTPRYLIKTRGQQVTLSCSPISGHRSVSWYQQTPGQGLQFLFEYFSETQRNKGNFPGRFSGRQFSNSRSEMNVSTLELGDSALYLCASSLTGGSLGQETQYFGPGTRLLVL.

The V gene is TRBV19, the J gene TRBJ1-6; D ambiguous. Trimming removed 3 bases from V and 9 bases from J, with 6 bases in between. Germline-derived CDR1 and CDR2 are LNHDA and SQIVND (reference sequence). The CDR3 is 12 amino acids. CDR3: CASSIGSSPLHF. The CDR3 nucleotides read TGTGCCAGTAGTATCGGGAGTTCACCCCTCCACTTT.

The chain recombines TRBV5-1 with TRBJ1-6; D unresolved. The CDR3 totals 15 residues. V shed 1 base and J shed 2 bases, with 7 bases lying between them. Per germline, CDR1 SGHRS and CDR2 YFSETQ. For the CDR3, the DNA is TGCGCCAGCAGCTTGTCAGGAACCTATAATTCACCCCTCCACTTT. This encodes CASSLSGTYNSPLHF.

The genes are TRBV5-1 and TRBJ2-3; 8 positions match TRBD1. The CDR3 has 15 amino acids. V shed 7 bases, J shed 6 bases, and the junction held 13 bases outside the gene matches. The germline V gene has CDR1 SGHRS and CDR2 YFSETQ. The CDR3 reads CASQGPAGGLDTQYF. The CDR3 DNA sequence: TGCGCCAGCCAGGGACCGGCAGGGGGCTTGGATACGCAGTATTTT.

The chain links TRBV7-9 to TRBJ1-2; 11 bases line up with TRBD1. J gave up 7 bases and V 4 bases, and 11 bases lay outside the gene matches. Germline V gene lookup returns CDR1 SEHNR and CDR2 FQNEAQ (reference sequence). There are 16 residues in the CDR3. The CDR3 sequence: CASSSIGQGAAFGYTF. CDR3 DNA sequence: TGTGCCAGCAGCTCAATCGGACAGGGGGCGGCGTTTGGCTACACCTTC. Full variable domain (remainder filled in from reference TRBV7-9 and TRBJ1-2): DTGVSQNPRHKITKRGQNVTFRCDPISEHNRLYWYRQTLGQGPEFLTYFQNEAQLEKSRLLSDRFSAERPKGSFSTLEIQRTEQGDSAMYLCASSSIGQGAAFGYTFGSGTRLTVV.

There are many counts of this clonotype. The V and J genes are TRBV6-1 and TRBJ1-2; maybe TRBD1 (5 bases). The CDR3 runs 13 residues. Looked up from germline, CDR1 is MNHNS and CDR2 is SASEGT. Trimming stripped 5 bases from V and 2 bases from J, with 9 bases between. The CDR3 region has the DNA TGTGCCAGCAGTCGGGACCCCAACTATGGCTACACCTTC. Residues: CASSRDPNYGYTF.

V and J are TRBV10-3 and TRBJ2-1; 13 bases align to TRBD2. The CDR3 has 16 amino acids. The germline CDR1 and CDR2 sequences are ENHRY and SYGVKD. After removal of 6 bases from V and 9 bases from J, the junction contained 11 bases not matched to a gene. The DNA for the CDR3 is TGTGCCATCAGAAAGGGACTAGCGGGGTCTGACGGTGAGCAGTTCTTC. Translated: CAIRKGLAGSDGEQFF.

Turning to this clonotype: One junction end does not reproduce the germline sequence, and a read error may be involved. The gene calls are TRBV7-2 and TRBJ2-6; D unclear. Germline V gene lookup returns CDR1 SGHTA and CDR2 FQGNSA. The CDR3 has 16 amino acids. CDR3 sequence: CASSLEGQAGANVLTF. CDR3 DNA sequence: TGTGCCAGCAGCTTAGAAGGGCAGGCTGGAGCCAACGTCCTGACTTTC.